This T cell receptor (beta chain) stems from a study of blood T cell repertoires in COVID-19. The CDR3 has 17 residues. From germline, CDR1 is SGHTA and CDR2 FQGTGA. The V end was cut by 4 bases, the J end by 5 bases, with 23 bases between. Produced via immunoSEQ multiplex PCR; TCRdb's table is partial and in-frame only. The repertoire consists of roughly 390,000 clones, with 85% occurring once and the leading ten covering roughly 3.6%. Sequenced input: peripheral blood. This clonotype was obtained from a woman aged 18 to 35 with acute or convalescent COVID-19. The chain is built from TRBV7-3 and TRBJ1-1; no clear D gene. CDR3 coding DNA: TGTGCCAGCAGCTCCACCCCTAGCCGTCGGGGAGGGACTGAAGCTTTCTTT. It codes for CASSSTPSRRGGTEAFF.